This T cell receptor (delta chain) was sequenced for a study of gamma delta lymphoproliferative disorders and STAT genes (dated by TCRdb to 2016 to 2018). Broadly, across the study: The LymphoTrack Dx TCRG Assay was used to prepare gamma-chain libraries from at least 50 ng of genomic DNA. The study profiled TCR gamma and delta CDR3 repertoires by deep sequencing in Tgammadelta lymphoproliferative disease patients and healthy controls, within a larger immunophenotypic and STAT-mutation study. A couple of gamma-chain samples and all delta-chain samples were sequenced twice to confirm results. Since no corresponding Invivoscribe delta assay was available, delta-chain libraries were prepared following the standard operating procedure of the EuroClonality-NGS working group. What the research found in general, with its limitations: The authors pointed out that NGS specificity may be lower at low frequencies, so whether leukemic clones are public or private needs to be confirmed. Nearly all major gamma and delta clonotypes of patients were found to be public, being shared with at least one healthy donor, and only a couple of gamma clonotypes were found to be private to disease. When whole repertoires were clustered, patient gamma repertoires were grouped separately from healthy controls, whereas no separation between groups was observed for delta repertoires. Leukemic cells were skewed toward terminal effectors, whereas control T cells likely spanned varied maturation stages, a difference potentially limiting comparisons between patients and controls.

Both library methods used multiplex PCR with primers targeting conserved V and J regions of the TCR genes. Purified and pooled amplicons were sequenced on an Illumina MiSeq platform. The paper's processing steps were these. V(D)J alignment, clonotype assembly and translation were handled by MiXCR, while functionality assessment and CDR3 repertoire analyses were done with VDJtools. The IMGT definition of CDR3 was applied, and only productive sequences using functional genes were analyzed, with ORF genes and pseudogenes left out. A custom Python script was used to search all patients and controls for identical amino acid CDR3s of major clonotypes (frequency >=5%). Clonotype frequencies in patients versus controls were compared with a one-sided non-parametric Wilcoxon test. Clonotypes were called again by TCRdb from the public reads via CATT, and duplicate nucleotide sequences were then merged into one entry. The V and J calls, along with clone size, are taken from TCRdb and not from the paper's own processing. The sample table records more than 450 delta-chain clones; roughly 1.9% of these occur just once. The top ten clonotypes cover about 90% of the sample.

Measured from the cysteine to the phenylalanine, the CDR3 is 19 residues long. Only the CDR3 portion is preserved as DNA: 57 bases, with reading frame beginning at the first base. Reading the germline V gene gives CDR1 GEAIGNYY and CDR2 EKD. TCR sequencing was performed on genomic DNA from peripheral blood mononuclear cells isolated from patients and controls. The control group consisted of about 23 healthy adult blood donors (median age roughly 60 years; approximately twelve males and about eleven females) who were matched to the patients for age and sex. This clone was counted between two and nine times. This receptor's antigen is unknown. This likely came from a read error, as a far larger clone is one base away. This sample also contains other DNA sequences that code for the same CDR3.

This chain is built from TRDV2 and TRDJ3; 7 nucleotides in the junction match TRDD3. The receptor was isolated from a human donor in good health. Source material: blood. The DNA sequence is as follows: TGTGCCTGTGACACGGCTGGGGGTGTGAGCTCCTGGGACACCCGACAGATGTTCTTC. Its translation is CACDTAGGVSSWDTRQMFF.